These 19 T cell receptor beta chains share one sample of origin, sequenced in a study of cytotoxic CD8 clonotypes in ibrutinib-treated CLL. Sequencing used immunoSEQ multiplex PCR; TCRdb keeps in-frame clones, though not all of them. The sample holds about 12,000 clones, 62% seen once. The material sequenced was PBMCs, taken before ibrutinib treatment. The receptor set was obtained from a human donor with chronic lymphocytic leukemia.

This clone was seen a handful of times. The rearrangement joins TRBV19 to TRBJ2-2, with 8 bases identical to TRBD2. CDR1 and CDR2 (germline): LNHDA, SQIVND (reference sequence). V was clipped by 5 bases and J by 4 bases; unmatched bases: 3. This CDR3 has 14 amino acids. CDR3 sequence reads: CASSGTRVTGELFF. The CDR3 nucleotides are TGTGCCAGTAGTGGGACTAGGGTCACCGGGGAGCTGTTTTTT.

The count of this clone is one. In DNA, the CDR3 is TGTGCCAGCACAACCTCGGGGTATAGCAATCAGCCCCAGCATTTT. Residues: CASTTSGYSNQPQHF. The chain uses TRBV27 and TRBJ1-5; D uncertain. Germline CDR1 and CDR2: MNHEY and SMNVEV (reference sequence). V lost 7 bases to trimming and J lost 0 bases, with 13 bases between them. This CDR3 region has 15 residues.

The rearrangement joins TRBV6-6 to TRBJ1-1; D gene ambiguous. The CDR3 is made up of 16 amino acids. The germline V and J ends were trimmed by 0 bases and 6 bases, with 17 bases remaining between them. Germline CDR1 reads MNHNY; CDR2 reads SVGAGI (reference sequence). The DNA of the CDR3 is TGTGCCAGCAGTTACTCGAAGGAGGCGGTGGGTCCTGAAGCTTTCTTT. As protein: CASSYSKEAVGPEAFF.

The chain couples TRBV29-1 to TRBJ2-1; D is uncertain. Germline loops: CDR1 SQVTM, CDR2 ANQGSEA. This CDR3 spans 16 amino acids. V was pared by 3 bases and J by 2 bases, with 17 bases between. The CDR3 DNA reads as TGCAGCGTTGACAAGGAAGGTGGGGAAACCTACAATGAGCAGTTCTTC. This codes for CSVDKEGGETYNEQFF.

The chain links TRBV9 to TRBJ2-2; TRBD2 matches 9 bases. The CDR3 sequence is 15 residues long. CDR1 and CDR2 from the germline V gene are SGDLS and YYNGEE. Trimming cost V 3 bases and J 5 bases; bases outside gene matches: 5. CDR3 sequence (DNA): TGTGCCAGCAGCGCGACTAGCGGAGTAACCGGGGAGCTGTTTTTT. Its protein product is CASSATSGVTGELFF.

The rearrangement links TRBV18 to TRBJ2-5; unclear D gene. The CDR3 contains 12 residues. The V gene's germline CDR1 is KGHSH and CDR2 LQKENI. With 3 bases removed from V and 2 bases from J, the gap between germline ends came to 4 bases. Here the CDR3 DNA reads TGTGCCAGCTCACCCTCTCAAGAGACCCAGTACTTC. This codes for CASSPSQETQYF. The full variable domain, in which reference TRBV18 and TRBJ2-5 provide the parts outside the CDR3, is NAGVMQNPRHLVRRRGQEARLRCSPMKGHSHVYWYRQLPEEGLKFMVYLQKENIIDESGMPKERFSAEFPKEGPSILRIQQVVRGDSAAYFCASSPSQETQYFGPGTRLLVL.

Only a few counts were recorded for this clone. This chain connects TRBV2 to TRBJ2-5, with D unresolved. V was clipped by 3 bases and J by 4 bases, with 3 bases between them. This CDR3 spans 11 amino acids. Germline V gives CDR1 SNHLY, CDR2 FYNNEI. The CDR3 sequence: CASSERETQYF. CDR3 coding DNA: TGTGCCAGCAGTGAGAGAGAGACCCAGTACTTC.

A few counts support this clone. V and J are TRBV7-3 and TRBJ1-4; 9 bases are shared with TRBD1. This CDR3 is 13 amino acids long. Germline V lookup: CDR1 SGHTA, CDR2 FQGTGA. Losses at the gene ends were 5 bases for V and 10 bases for J; bases not matched to a gene: 5. CDR3 sequence (DNA): TGTGCCAGCAGCCCAGACAGGGGGGGAAAACTGTTTTTT. It codes for CASSPDRGGKLFF.

This clone turned up a few times. The chain carries TRBV14 and TRBJ2-5, with a tentative D call TRBD1 (6 bases). Trimming pared 7 bases from V and 5 bases from J, leaving 11 bases between. The CDR3 is made up of 12 amino acids. CDR1 and CDR2 (germline): SGHDN, FVKESK. CDR3 DNA sequence: TGTGCCAGCAAGGGGCAGGGGGAGACCCAGTACTTC. It encodes CASKGQGETQYF.

The rearrangement links TRBV5-1 to TRBJ1-5; D not certain. The germline V gene encodes CDR1 SGHRS and CDR2 YFSETQ. The CDR3 sequence is 15 residues long. The ends were cut back, 1 base at V and 3 bases at J, with 11 bases in the middle. The DNA of the CDR3 is TGCGCCAGCAGCTTGACCGATCCTTCCAATCAGCCCCAGCATTTT. The encoded protein is CASSLTDPSNQPQHF. Using reference TRBV5-1 and TRBJ1-5 for the parts outside the CDR3, the full variable domain is KAGVTQTPRYLIKTRGQQVTLSCSPISGHRSVSWYQQTPGQGLQFLFEYFSETQRNKGNFPGRFSGRQFSNSRSEMNVSTLELGDSALYLCASSLTDPSNQPQHFGDGTRLSIL.

The V gene is TRBV11-2, the J gene TRBJ1-1; possible D gene TRBD1, 6 bases. The length of the CDR3 is 17 residues. Germline loops: CDR1 SGHAT, CDR2 FQNNGV. V was clipped by 2 bases and J by 3 bases, with 19 bases between them. In DNA, the CDR3 is TGTGCCAGCAGCTTACCAGAGGGACACAGCCTCTACACTGAAGCTTTCTTT. Protein: CASSLPEGHSLYTEAFF.

The chain has TRBV27 and TRBJ2-4; D may correspond to TRBD1 or TRBD2 (6 bases each). The germline V gene encodes CDR1 MNHEY and CDR2 SMNVEV (reference sequence). The CDR3 loop spans 16 amino acids. V was trimmed by 6 bases and J by 1 base, leaving 16 bases between them. CDR3 DNA sequence: TGTGCCAGCAGCTGGGCCTCGGGGGCCGCCAAAAACATTCAGTACTTC. It encodes CASSWASGAAKNIQYF.

The chain couples TRBV4-3 to TRBJ1-2; TRBD1 agrees at 10 bases. CDR3 length equals 17 residues. Germline V gene lookup returns CDR1 LGHNA and CDR2 YSLEER. The V gene end was trimmed by 0 bases and the J gene end by 0 bases; junction bases not matched to a gene: 4. The CDR3 region is CASSQDGGQGANYGYTF. The CDR3 DNA reads as TGCGCCAGCAGCCAAGATGGAGGACAGGGGGCTAACTATGGCTACACCTTC.

A few counts support this clone. The chain recombines TRBV30 with TRBJ1-2; the D gene is possibly TRBD1 (5 bases). Germline CDR1 reads GTSNPN; CDR2 reads SVGIG (reference sequence). The CDR3 is 14 residues long. V shed 4 bases and J shed 0 bases, with 12 bases lying between them. CDR3 DNA sequence: TGTGCCTGGAACGAAGGGGCTTCTAACTATGGCTACACCTTC. It yields the protein CAWNEGASNYGYTF.

CDR3: CASSLIPGEETQYF. The DNA of the CDR3 is TGTGCCAGCAGCTTAATCCCAGGGGAAGAGACCCAGTACTTC. This chain links TRBV7-8 with TRBJ2-5; tentatively, D is TRBD1 (6 bases). This CDR3 has 14 amino acids. Germline lookup yields CDR1 SGHVS and CDR2 FQNEAQ. Trimming left V 2 bases short and J 3 bases short, with 10 bases between.

The table lists this clone with a count of one. The V gene is TRBV6-5, the J gene TRBJ2-7, with D tentatively TRBD2 (5 bases). CDR3 length: 12 residues. Germline assignment: CDR1 MNHEY and CDR2 SVGAGI. Deletions cut 2 bases from V and 4 bases from J, with 6 bases between. The DNA of the CDR3 is TGTGCCAGCAGTTACCGGGGTTACGAGCAGTACTTC. Amino acid sequence: CASSYRGYEQYF.

The chain links TRBV11-2 to TRBJ1-6; the match to TRBD1 covers 8 bases. The CDR3 contains 14 residues. V lost 5 bases and J lost 9; bases outside the gene matches: 6. The germline V gene has CDR1 SGHAT and CDR2 FQNNGV. The CDR3 nucleotides read TGTGCCAGCAGCCCGGGGACAGGTGGTTCACCCCTCCACTTT. This translates into CASSPGTGGSPLHF.

The chain couples TRBV5-5 to TRBJ2-7; D unresolved. Germline V gene lookup returns CDR1 SGHKS and CDR2 YYEKEE (reference sequence). The germline V and J ends were trimmed by 0 bases and 2 bases, with 9 bases remaining between them. CDR3 length: 14 residues. As DNA, the CDR3 is TGTGCCAGCAGCTTGGGGGGATCCCCCTACGAGCAGTACTTC. It specifies CASSLGGSPYEQYF.

V and J are TRBV27 and TRBJ1-6; D remains ambiguous. Germline V gene sequence: CDR1 MNHEY, CDR2 SMNVEV (reference sequence). V gave up 5 bases and J gave up 0 bases, with 8 bases separating them. This CDR3 has 15 amino acids. The CDR3: CASSARSSYNSPLHF. CDR3 sequence (DNA): TGTGCCAGCAGTGCCCGTAGCTCCTATAATTCACCCCTCCACTTT.